This T cell receptor beta chain emerged from a study of breast tumors, draining lymph nodes, adjacent tissues. TCRdb re-called the multiplex PCR reads with MiXCR, one entry per CDR3 protein. The data show 20,000 to 25,000 distinct CDR3 sequences, roughly three quarters seen once. This clonotype was recorded only once. Antigen: not known. The germline V gene has CDR1 MNHNY and CDR2 SVGAGI (reference sequence). The CDR3 covers 15 residues. Trimming removed 0 bases at V and 1 base at J, with 9 bases between. Study conclusions and caveats: Compared with basal-like, luminal-like tumors shared significantly more repertoire with nontumor tissue. Most tumor T cells seemingly derive from lymph node, then expand in tumor. The lymph node origin of tumor T cells was framed as consistent with a hypothesis, not demonstrated. Tumor repertoires ranked between lymph nodes and nontumor tissue in diversity, with V and J gene preferences.

The sequenced sample consisted of tumor-adjacent breast tissue. The chain recombines TRBV6-6 with TRBJ1-1, with unresolved D. The clonotype was recovered from a female donor with breast cancer. Some clones in this sample may be carry-over from other donors' samples. CDR3 sequence reads: CASSYSLGQNTEAFF. The CDR3 nucleotides read TGTGCCAGCAGTTACTCTCTGGGCCAGAACACTGAAGCTTTCTTT.